This passage covers 27 T cell receptor beta chains from one sample sequenced in a study of T cell responses to AZD1222 COVID-19 vaccine. The assay was immunoSEQ multiplex PCR, and TCRdb's table has in-frame clones only and misses some. The sample comprises approximately 190,000 clones, around 93% of which are singletons, and roughly 9.8% rests with the top ten. Sequencing used peripheral blood, obtained on day 0 of AZD1222 vaccination. The receptors here all came from an adult in good health.

The chain combines TRBV12-3 or TRBV12-4 with TRBJ1-2; unclear D gene. The CDR3 loop spans 12 amino acids. V dropped 3 bases and J dropped 3 bases, with 5 bases sitting between them. CDR3: CASSFAHYGYTF. CDR3 nucleotide sequence: TGTGCCAGCAGTTTCGCCCACTATGGCTACACCTTC.

This chain joins TRBV5-1 and TRBJ2-1; D remains unclear. The CDR3 is 14 amino acids. Germline assignment: CDR1 SGHRS and CDR2 YFSETQ. With 1 base removed from V and 2 bases from J, the gap between germline ends came to 7 bases. CDR3: CASSLSFAYNEQFF. In DNA, the CDR3 is TGCGCCAGCAGCTTGTCGTTCGCCTACAATGAGCAGTTCTTC.

The chain carries TRBV6-5 and TRBJ1-5; D possibly corresponds to TRBD1 (6 bases). This CDR3 is 14 amino acids long. Trimming cost V 6 bases and J 2 bases, with 11 bases left between them. CDR1 is MNHEY, CDR2 SVGAGI, per germline. CDR3 coding DNA: TGTGCCAGCAGAACAGGGACGGGCAATCAGCCCCAGCATTTT. It yields the protein CASRTGTGNQPQHF.

This clone was found once. The rearrangement links TRBV6-5 to TRBJ1-4, with a weak D call TRBD1 (5 bases). The CDR3 loop spans 15 amino acids. Germline CDR1 and CDR2: MNHEY and SVGAGI. The V end lost 0 bases, the J end lost 4 bases, and 9 bases lay between the germline ends. The CDR3 nucleotides read TGTGCCAGCAGTTACTCGACAGCTTTTAATGAAAAACTGTTTTTT. It encodes CASSYSTAFNEKLFF.

V is TRBV5-4 and J is TRBJ2-7, with D perhaps matching TRBD2 (5 bases). The ends were cut back, 3 bases at V and 2 bases at J, with 15 bases in the middle. Germline CDR1 and CDR2: SGHNT and YYREEE (reference sequence). CDR3 length: 15 residues. Here the CDR3 DNA reads TGTGCCAGCAGCTCTGTGCGGGTGGGTACCTACGAGCAGTACTTC. It specifies CASSSVRVGTYEQYF.

The V and J genes are TRBV29-1 and TRBJ2-1; 8 nucleotides align to TRBD1. The V gene's germline CDR1 is SQVTM and CDR2 ANQGSEA. The CDR3 covers 16 residues. The V segment lost 7 bases and the J segment 0 bases; nucleotides outside the gene matches: 11. Here the CDR3 reads CSAFPRTGSSYNEQFF. Written as DNA, the CDR3 is TGCAGCGCCTTCCCCCGGACAGGGAGCTCCTACAATGAGCAGTTCTTC.

J is TRBJ1-2 and V is TRBV6-1; D uncertain. Trimming left V 1 base short and J 4 bases short, with 10 bases between. The CDR3 sequence is 14 residues long. Germline V CDR1 and CDR2: MNHNS, SASEGT. CDR3 sequence: CASSEVDYPYGYTF. In DNA, the CDR3 is TGTGCCAGCAGTGAAGTAGACTACCCCTATGGCTACACCTTC.

The V gene is TRBV2, the J gene TRBJ1-3; the match to TRBD1 covers 9 bases. The CDR3 totals 14 residues. The V gene's germline CDR1 is SNHLY and CDR2 FYNNEI. V shed 5 bases and J 3 bases; nucleotides not matched to a gene: 2. CDR3 residues: CASSLDRGGNTIYF. The CDR3 coding sequence is TGTGCCAGCAGTCTGGACAGGGGTGGAAACACCATATATTTT. Supplemented by reference TRBV2 and TRBJ1-3, the full variable domain reads EPEVTQTPSHQVTQMGQEVILRCVPISNHLYFYWYRQILGQKVEFLVSFYNNEISEKSEIFDDQFSVERPDGSNFTLKIRSTKLEDSAMYFCASSLDRGGNTIYFGEGSWLTVV.

The chain employs TRBV5-4 and TRBJ2-5; D tentatively reads TRBD1 or TRBD2 (5 bases each). The CDR3 length is 14 residues. In germline, CDR1 is SGHNT, CDR2 YYREEE (reference sequence). The V and J ends lost 7 bases and 5 bases respectively, with 18 bases between them. The CDR3 reads CASSLGTLEETQYF. CDR3 nucleotides: TGTGCCAGCTCCCTCGGGACCCTCGAGGAGACCCAGTACTTC. The full variable domain, its missing parts supplied by reference TRBV5-4 and TRBJ2-5, is ETGVTQSPTHLIKTRGQQVTLRCSSQSGHNTVSWYQQALGQGPQFIFQYYREEENGRGNFPPRFSGLQFPNYSSELNVNALELDDSALYLCASSLGTLEETQYFGPGTRLLVL.

The rearrangement uses TRBV30 and TRBJ1-6; 7 nucleotides line up with TRBD1. V was clipped by 8 bases and J by 10 bases; unmatched bases: 14. Germline V gives CDR1 GTSNPN, CDR2 SVGIG (reference sequence). There are 14 residues in the CDR3. The CDR3 sequence: CALHPGQLASPLHF. In DNA, the CDR3 is TGTGCCCTACACCCGGGACAGTTGGCGTCACCCCTCCACTTT. Using reference TRBV30 and TRBJ1-6 for the parts outside the CDR3, the full variable domain is SQTIHQWPATLVQPVGSPLSLECTVEGTSNPNLYWYRQAAGRGLQLLFYSVGIGQISSEVPQNLSASRPQDRQFILSSKKLLLSDSGFYLCALHPGQLASPLHFGNGTRLTVT.

The V call is TRBV11-3, the J call TRBJ2-2, with 7 bases lining up with TRBD1. Germline CDR1 SGHNT, CDR2 YENEEA. J was trimmed by 4 bases and V by 5 bases; bases with no gene match: 10. This CDR3 is built from 16 residues. CDR3 sequence reads: CASSNDRASGTGELFF. Here the CDR3 DNA reads TGTGCCAGCAGCAACGACAGGGCATCGGGCACCGGGGAGCTGTTTTTT.

The chain carries TRBV3-1 (or the pseudogene TRBV3-2) and TRBJ2-7; either TRBD1 or TRBD2 may supply D (5 bases each). The CDR3 spans 12 residues. Germline CDR1 is LGHDT and CDR2 is YNNKEL (reference sequence). Trimming left V 4 bases short and J 5 bases short, with 9 bases between. The CDR3 is CASSRRGDEQYF. For the CDR3, the DNA is TGTGCCAGCAGCCGACGAGGGGACGAGCAGTACTTC.

The chain carries TRBV27 and TRBJ1-6, with 10 bases that match TRBD1. V trimming: 6 bases; J trimming: 9 bases; junction bases outside the gene matches: 8. This CDR3 is 15 amino acids long. Germline V gene sequence: CDR1 MNHEY, CDR2 SMNVEV (reference sequence). The CDR3 loop is CASSLRDRGSSPLHF. DNA for the CDR3: TGTGCCAGCAGCCTCCGGGACAGGGGATCTTCACCCCTCCACTTT.

The sample holds one count of this clone. The V and J genes are TRBV29-1 and TRBJ2-7; 13 bases line up with TRBD2. Germline trimming cut 2 bases from V and 6 bases from J; bases unmatched to any gene: 4. The germline gives CDR1 SQVTM, CDR2 ANQGSEA. This CDR3 has 14 amino acids. The CDR3 here is CSVETSGRAGEQYF. The CDR3 nucleotides are TGCAGCGTTGAAACTAGCGGGAGGGCAGGCGAGCAGTACTTC.

V and J are TRBV2 and TRBJ2-1; the D gene is possibly TRBD2 (5 bases). CDR1 is SNHLY and CDR2 is FYNNEI in the germline V gene. The CDR3 is 15 amino acids. With 8 bases removed from V and 3 bases from J, the gap between germline ends came to 17 bases. The CDR3 DNA reads TGTGCCAGCGCAAGGGCGGGTCAGAGCTACAATGAGCAGTTCTTC. Protein sequence: CASARAGQSYNEQFF. Supplemented by reference TRBV2 and TRBJ2-1, the full variable domain reads EPEVTQTPSHQVTQMGQEVILRCVPISNHLYFYWYRQILGQKVEFLVSFYNNEISEKSEIFDDQFSVERPDGSNFTLKIRSTKLEDSAMYFCASARAGQSYNEQFFGPGTRLTVL.

The chain employs TRBV28 and TRBJ2-7; D perhaps matches TRBD2 (5 bases). V shed 5 bases and J shed 6 bases, with 20 bases lying between them. The CDR3 totals 15 residues. CDR1 is MDHEN and CDR2 is SYDVKM in the germline V gene. This chain's CDR3 is CASSLRGRTVVEQYF. The CDR3, as DNA: TGTGCCAGCAGTCTCCGTGGCAGGACTGTAGTCGAGCAGTACTTC.

The chain couples TRBV5-6 to TRBJ1-2; no clear D. The CDR3 is 11 residues long. Germline-derived CDR1 and CDR2 are SGHDT and YYEEEE. Trimming shortened V by 3 bases and J by 2 bases, and 2 bases separated the two germline ends. This CDR3 is CASSSNYGYTF. CDR3 coding DNA: TGTGCCAGCAGCTCAAACTATGGCTACACCTTC.

The chain employs TRBV29-1 and TRBJ1-1; D unresolved. V lost 5 bases and J lost 0, with 7 bases in between. CDR1 SQVTM and CDR2 ANQGSEA come from the germline V gene. The CDR3 loop spans 12 amino acids. CDR3 residues: CSVYSMNTEAFF. CDR3 DNA: TGCAGCGTTTATAGCATGAACACTGAAGCTTTCTTT.

This chain joins TRBV28 and TRBJ2-7; D gene ambiguous. This CDR3 comprises 13 residues. The germline CDR1 and CDR2 sequences are MDHEN and SYDVKM. V was pared by 3 bases and J by 2 bases, with 8 bases between. CDR3 nucleotide sequence: TGTGCCAGCAGTTTTGGGGAAACCTACGAGCAGTACTTC. Protein sequence: CASSFGETYEQYF.

This chain links TRBV3-1 (or the pseudogene TRBV3-2) with TRBJ2-7; TRBD2 aligns across 8 bases. The CDR3 loop spans 14 amino acids. Trimming cost V 1 base and J 3 bases; bases outside gene matches: 2. Germline assignment: CDR1 LGHDT and CDR2 YNNKEL (reference sequence). The CDR3 loop reads CASSQGRGGYEQYF. CDR3 sequence (DNA): TGTGCCAGCAGCCAAGGCCGGGGGGGCTACGAGCAGTACTTC.

The chain combines TRBV19 with TRBJ1-6; D unresolved. The CDR3 is 16 amino acids. CDR1 and CDR2 from the germline V gene are LNHDA and SQIVND (reference sequence). Trimming shortened V by 6 bases and J by 1 base, and 13 bases separated the two germline ends. CDR3 amino acids: CASRPTRASYNSPLHF. The CDR3 nucleotides are TGTGCCAGTAGGCCGACAAGAGCATCCTATAATTCACCCCTCCACTTT.

This chain connects TRBV6-5 to TRBJ2-7; D remains ambiguous. Germline values: CDR1 MNHEY, CDR2 SVGAGI. The CDR3 is made up of 12 amino acids. Trimming took off 6 bases at V and 6 bases at J, with 12 bases between the two ends. Here the CDR3 DNA reads TGTGCCAGCAGCCCAAGGGTGGGCGAGCAGTACTTC. This gives the protein CASSPRVGEQYF.

The chain links TRBV15 to TRBJ2-2, with D possibly matching TRBD2 (7 bases). CDR1 is LNHNV, CDR2 YYDKDF, per germline (reference sequence). The CDR3 length is 17 residues. The ends were cut back, 1 base at V and 3 bases at J, with 15 bases in the middle. CDR3 residues: CATSRVRGGLDTGELFF. In DNA, the CDR3 is TGTGCCACCAGCAGAGTGAGGGGGGGGTTAGACACCGGGGAGCTGTTTTTT.

The CDR3 protein is CAVRDRWSTEAFF. The CDR3 nucleotides are TGTGCCGTCCGGGACAGGTGGAGCACTGAAGCTTTCTTT. This chain uses TRBV2 with TRBJ1-1, with 8 bases fitting TRBD1. The ends lost 11 bases at V and 4 bases at J; junction bases unmatched: 9. The CDR3 has 13 residues. Germline V gives CDR1 SNHLY, CDR2 FYNNEI.

The CDR3 DNA sequence: TGTGCCAGCAGCTTATCCAGGGGCGAGCAGTTCTTC. This codes for CASSLSRGEQFF. The chain joins TRBV7-9 to TRBJ2-1; a weak D match, TRBD1 (6 bases). Deletions cut 2 bases from V and 10 bases from J, with 9 bases between. Germline V gene data show CDR1 as SEHNR and CDR2 as FQNEAQ (reference sequence). The CDR3 sequence is 12 residues long.

V and J are TRBV30 and TRBJ1-6, with a tentative D call TRBD1 (6 bases). Germline-derived CDR1 and CDR2 are GTSNPN and SVGIG (reference sequence). CDR3 length: 14 residues. The ends were cut back, 6 bases at V and 6 bases at J, with 15 bases in the middle. The CDR3: CACLTGTGNSPLHF. CDR3 nucleotide sequence: TGTGCCTGTTTAACAGGGACGGGTAATTCACCCCTCCACTTT.

The rearrangement links TRBV10-3 to TRBJ2-7; possibly TRBD1 for D (7 bases). Germline CDR1 reads ENHRY; CDR2 reads SYGVKD. The germline V and J ends were trimmed by 6 bases and 3 bases, with 12 bases remaining between them. The CDR3 runs to 13 residues. CDR3 sequence reads: CAIRRQGGYEQYF. CDR3 bases: TGTGCCATCAGACGACAGGGAGGCTACGAGCAGTACTTC.